This T cell receptor (beta chain) was identified during a study of blood T cell repertoires in COVID-19. How the authors handled the data: Estimation of nucleated cell counts relied on the amplification of reference gene primers. The repertoire was sequenced with immunoSEQ multiplex PCR; TCRdb's copy has only in-frame clones and lacks some. Clone size and the V and J calls come from that table; the DNA yielded D and trimming. The sample includes 140,000 to 150,000 clones, just under 90% of them seen just once. The source material was peripheral blood. The sequence was obtained from a woman aged 50 to 65 with active or convalescent COVID-19.

The CDR3 DNA follows: TGTGCCAGTAGTACCAGGGTTTTGGAAAACACTGAAGCTTTCTTT. Its protein product is CASSTRVLENTEAFF. This rearrangement joins TRBV19 to TRBJ1-1; a possible D gene is TRBD1 (5 bases). The CDR3 covers 15 residues. The germline V gene has CDR1 LNHDA and CDR2 SQIVND (reference sequence). V shed 4 bases and J shed 2 bases, with 14 bases lying between them.